This T cell receptor (beta chain) was sequenced for a study of cytomegalovirus exposure and HLA in healthy donors. Overall study: A prior analysis found more than 90 million unique TCR beta sequences from 170 million or so T cells.

Study observations and caveats: The listing of about 150 TCR beta chains classed them as cytomegalovirus-associated. Later analysis showed most CMV-associated TCR beta chains appearing HLA-restricted.

Unmatched junction bases numbered 24, after V lost 0 bases and J lost 5 bases. The CDR3 runs 21 residues. Per the germline V gene, CDR1 is SGHRS and CDR2 is YFSETQ. As for this clone: Its antigen remains unidentified.

The PCR used 60 Vbeta and 13 Jbeta primers. The protocol was immunoSEQ multiplex PCR, while the TCRdb copy is restricted to in-frame clones and leaves out a portion. The sample spans around 33,000 clones; the ten largest clones claim around 3.6%. The sample was PBMCs. This rearrangement joins TRBV5-1 to TRBJ2-7; 9 nucleotides match TRBD2. This TCR was recovered from a man in his forties in good health and CMV-seronegative. CDR3 in DNA: TGCGCCAGCAGCTTGGCTCGTCGGGCTAGCGGGATGGGGGCAGATCGTCACGAGCAGTACTTC. Translation gives CASSLARRASGMGADRHEQYF.